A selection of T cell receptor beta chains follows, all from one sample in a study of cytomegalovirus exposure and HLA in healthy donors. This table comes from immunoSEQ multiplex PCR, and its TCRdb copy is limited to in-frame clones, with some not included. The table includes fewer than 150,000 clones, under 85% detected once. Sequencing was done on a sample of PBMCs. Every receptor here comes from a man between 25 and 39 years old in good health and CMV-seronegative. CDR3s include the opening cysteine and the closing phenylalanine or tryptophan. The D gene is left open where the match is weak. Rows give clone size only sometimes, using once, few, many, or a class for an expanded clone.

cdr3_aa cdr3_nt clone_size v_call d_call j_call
CASSSPALRGRGGNEQFF TGTGCCAGCAGCTCACCCGCCCTTCGGGGCCGGGGGGGCAATGAGCAGTTCTTC . TRBV5-4 TRBD2 TRBJ2-1
CASSYVRTGTLEGNTIYF TGTGCCAGCAGCTACGTAAGGACAGGGACTCTAGAAGGAAACACCATATATTTT . TRBV2 TRBD1 TRBJ1-3
CASSPGQNYGYTF TGTGCCAGCAGCCCGGGACAGAACTATGGCTACACCTTC . TRBV6-6 TRBD1 TRBJ1-2
CASSPGSYEQYF TGTGCCAGCAGCCCGGGAAGCTACGAGCAGTACTTC few TRBV5-6 . TRBJ2-7
CASRVGTGPYGYTF TGTGCCAGCAGGGTGGGGACAGGGCCCTATGGCTACACCTTC . TRBV6-5 TRBD1 TRBJ1-2
CASGSGDGAEQYF TGTGCTAGTGGTTCAGGGGACGGGGCCGAGCAGTACTTC . TRBV12-5 . TRBJ2-7
CASSFWAADSYEQYF TGTGCCAGCAGCTTTTGGGCAGCCGACTCCTACGAGCAGTACTTC . TRBV5-6 . TRBJ2-7
CASSPWDTWVHQHF TGTGCCAGTAGTCCTTGGGACACCTGGGTTCACCAGCATTTT once TRBV19 . TRBJ1-5
CASSSTMDTEAFF TGTGCCAGCAGCTCCACTATGGACACTGAAGCTTTCTTT few TRBV7-9 . TRBJ1-1
CASSVVTDTEAFF TGTGCCAGCAGCGTAGTGACAGACACTGAAGCTTTCTTT few TRBV9 . TRBJ1-1
CASSFPTAGGYNEQFF TGTGCCAGCAGTTTTCCGACAGCGGGGGGTTACAATGAGCAGTTCTTC . TRBV27 TRBD2 TRBJ2-1
CASSPSGGLGEKLFF TGTGCCAGCAGCCCCTCAGGGGGCCTCGGTGAAAAACTGTTTTTT . TRBV5-5 TRBD1 TRBJ1-4